These 21 T cell receptor beta chains came from one sample sequenced in a study of blood T cell repertoires in COVID-19. The data were produced by immunoSEQ multiplex PCR, yet TCRdb's version contains in-frame clones alone and is incomplete. The sample holds about 88,000 clones, about 90% seen once. Input material: peripheral blood. The source is an elderly man with acute or convalescent COVID-19.

Here the CDR3 DNA reads TGTGCCAGCATCCCCCGGGGTAGCAATCAGCCCCAGCATTTT. This codes for CASIPRGSNQPQHF. The rearrangement uses TRBV6-6 and TRBJ1-5; D is unresolved. V dropped 7 bases and J dropped 0 bases, with 10 bases sitting between them. From germline, CDR1 is MNHNY and CDR2 SVGAGI (reference sequence). This CDR3 spans 14 amino acids.

This chain links TRBV19 with TRBJ1-1, with D possibly matching TRBD1 (5 bases). CDR3 length: 14 residues. Germline CDR1 LNHDA, CDR2 SQIVND (reference sequence). V was clipped by 9 bases and J by 2 bases, with 16 bases between them. The CDR3, as DNA: TGTGCCAGCAAGGGGCAGAAGGGCAACACTGAAGCTTTCTTT. Amino acids: CASKGQKGNTEAFF.

The V gene is TRBV2, the J gene TRBJ2-4; 8 bases agree with TRBD2. J lost 5 bases, V lost 6 bases, and 6 bases had no gene match. Germline V CDR1 and CDR2: SNHLY, FYNNEI. The length of the CDR3 is 14 residues. DNA for the CDR3: TGTGCCAGCAGCCACTTTAGCGGGGAAAACATTCAGTACTTC. Its protein is CASSHFSGENIQYF.

The V and J genes are TRBV19 and TRBJ1-5; 7 nucleotides line up with TRBD1. V was pared by 4 bases and J by 4 bases, with 7 bases of the junction left unmatched. CDR1 LNHDA and CDR2 SQIVND come from the germline V gene (reference sequence). The CDR3 consists of 15 residues. In nucleotides, the CDR3 is TGTGCCAGTAGTACCTCGACAGGGAGTAATCAGCCCCAGCATTTT. This translates into CASSTSTGSNQPQHF.

In this sample, this clone turned up once. V is TRBV5-1 and J is TRBJ2-1; a possible D gene is TRBD2 (5 bases). The V and J ends lost 4 bases and 3 bases respectively, with 11 bases between them. The CDR3 covers 14 residues. CDR1 is SGHRS and CDR2 is YFSETQ in the germline V gene. The CDR3 bases are TGCGCCAGCAGCCCCTCCGGGGACTACAATGAGCAGTTCTTC. Translated: CASSPSGDYNEQFF. Full variable domain (rest looked up from reference TRBV5-1 and TRBJ2-1): KAGVTQTPRYLIKTRGQQVTLSCSPISGHRSVSWYQQTPGQGLQFLFEYFSETQRNKGNFPGRFSGRQFSNSRSEMNVSTLELGDSALYLCASSPSGDYNEQFFGPGTRLTVL.

As to this clone: Within the sample, other DNA sequences also encode this same CDR3. The J gene is TRBJ2-5, the V gene TRBV27; 7 bases are a match to TRBD1. After removal of 0 bases from V and 5 bases from J, the junction contained 3 bases not matched to a gene. Germline lookup yields CDR1 MNHEY and CDR2 SMNVEV (reference sequence). The CDR3 covers 14 residues. This chain's CDR3 is CASSLSRGRETQYF. The CDR3 nucleotides are TGTGCCAGCAGTTTATCTAGGGGGCGGGAGACCCAGTACTTC.

Here the CDR3 DNA reads TGTGCCAGCAGCTTAACAGGGGGAGATGATGGCTACACCTTC. This encodes CASSLTGGDDGYTF. The chain combines TRBV7-3 with TRBJ1-2; D possibly corresponds to TRBD1 (6 bases). The V end was cut by 0 bases, the J end by 6 bases, with 11 bases between. The CDR3 spans 14 residues. Germline values: CDR1 SGHTA, CDR2 FQGTGA.

This clone showed up just a few times. Here the CDR3 DNA reads TGTGCCAGCAGCCCTCGGACAGGGACGGGATATTCCAATCAGCCCCAGCATTTT. Its protein product is CASSPRTGTGYSNQPQHF. The chain couples TRBV6-2 or TRBV6-3 to TRBJ1-5, with 8 positions matching TRBD1. Trimming took 6 bases from V and 3 from J; bases not matched to a gene: 16. The CDR3 runs to 18 residues. CDR1 is MNHEY, CDR2 SVGEGT, per germline.

J is TRBJ2-1 and V is TRBV2, with D unclear. Germline V gene lookup returns CDR1 SNHLY and CDR2 FYNNEI. This CDR3 contains 12 residues. Between the trimmed V and J ends, which lost 4 bases and 6 bases, there was a span of 7 bases. In DNA form, the CDR3 reads TGTGCCAGCAGTGCGACGGGCAATGAGCAGTTCTTC. Its translation: CASSATGNEQFF.

The genes are TRBV7-3 and TRBJ1-6; D call uncertain. With 3 bases removed from V and 7 bases from J, the gap between germline ends came to 10 bases. CDR1 SGHTA and CDR2 FQGTGA come from the germline V gene. The CDR3 totals 14 residues. The chain's CDR3 is CASSFGRKNSPLHF. The CDR3 DNA follows: TGTGCCAGCAGCTTCGGCAGGAAAAATTCACCCCTCCACTTT.

The chain links TRBV2 to TRBJ1-5; weak D call: TRBD1 (5 bases). V lost 7 bases, J lost 0 bases, and 13 bases lay in between. Germline CDR1 and CDR2: SNHLY and FYNNEI. The CDR3 contains 15 residues. CDR3 DNA sequence: TGTGCCAGCACCCCGACAGATTCTAGCAATCAGCCCCAGCATTTT. Amino acids: CASTPTDSSNQPQHF.

On this clone itself: The junction departs from the called germline gene at one end, perhaps through a read error. This chain uses TRBV6-2 or TRBV6-3 with TRBJ2-7, with D possibly TRBD2 on 6 matching bases. CDR3 length: 15 amino acids. CDR1 MNHEY and CDR2 SVGEGT come from the germline V gene. CDR3 residues: CASSYSRTSSNEQYF. Written as DNA, the CDR3 is TGTGCCAGCAGTTACTCGAGAACTAGCTCCAACGAGCAGTACTTC.

The chain carries TRBV7-2 and TRBJ2-7; 8 positions match TRBD2. The V gene end was trimmed by 7 bases and the J gene end by 4 bases; junction bases not matched to a gene: 15. Germline V lookup: CDR1 SGHTA, CDR2 FQGNSA. The CDR3 covers 16 residues. The CDR3 reads CASTPPTGLVGYEQYF. The CDR3 DNA reads TGTGCCAGCACCCCACCCACGGGACTAGTGGGATACGAGCAGTACTTC.

This clone was seen a few times. The rearrangement joins TRBV5-6 to TRBJ2-2; D is uncertain. Deletions cut 0 bases from V and 0 bases from J, with 6 bases between. CDR1 and CDR2 from the germline V gene are SGHDT and YYEEEE. The CDR3 covers 15 residues. CDR3 amino acids: CASSLGESNTGELFF. CDR3 sequence (DNA): TGTGCCAGCAGCTTGGGAGAATCGAACACCGGGGAGCTGTTTTTT.

The rearrangement joins TRBV11-3 to TRBJ2-7, with D hard to call. CDR1 is SGHNT, CDR2 YENEEA, per germline. Trimming took 4 bases from V and 4 from J, leaving 5 bases between them. The CDR3 contains 11 residues. CDR3 nucleotide sequence: TGTGCCAGCAGCTCCCAGTACGAGCAGTACTTC. It codes for CASSSQYEQYF.

This chain joins TRBV27 and TRBJ1-4; TRBD1 matches at 12 bases. The CDR3 totals 17 residues. V shed 2 bases, J shed 8 bases, and the junction held 9 bases outside the gene matches. Germline V gives CDR1 MNHEY, CDR2 SMNVEV (reference sequence). CDR3 DNA sequence: TGTGCCAGCAGTTTAGGGCCCGGGACAGGGGGCGGCGAAAAACTGTTTTTT. This translates into CASSLGPGTGGGEKLFF.

V is TRBV18 and J is TRBJ1-1; D possibly corresponds to TRBD1 (6 bases). The length of the CDR3 is 15 residues. Germline assignment: CDR1 KGHSH and CDR2 LQKENI. The V and J ends lost 1 base and 1 base respectively, with 10 bases between them. Here the CDR3 DNA reads TGTGCCAGCTCACCACAACAGGGCAGGAACACTGAAGCTTTCTTT. It codes for CASSPQQGRNTEAFF. The complete variable domain, with remaining parts taken from reference TRBV18 and TRBJ1-1, reads NAGVMQNPRHLVRRRGQEARLRCSPMKGHSHVYWYRQLPEEGLKFMVYLQKENIIDESGMPKERFSAEFPKEGPSILRIQQVVRGDSAAYFCASSPQQGRNTEAFFGQGTRLTVV.

The V gene is TRBV4-2, the J gene TRBJ2-1; TRBD2 aligns across 11 bases. Germline CDR1 is LGHNA and CDR2 is YNFKEQ. This CDR3 has 16 amino acids. J gave up 2 bases and V 4 bases, and 4 bases lay outside the gene matches. The CDR3 protein is CASSPLAGGTYNEQFF. CDR3 DNA: TGTGCCAGCAGCCCCTTAGCGGGAGGGACCTACAATGAGCAGTTCTTC.

The chain employs TRBV19 and TRBJ1-1; 7 bases are a match to TRBD1. Trimming cost V 6 bases and J 4 bases; bases outside gene matches: 8. The CDR3 covers 14 residues. CDR1 and CDR2 (germline): LNHDA, SQIVND (reference sequence). The CDR3 loop reads CASRTSGGGTEAFF. CDR3 nucleotides: TGTGCCAGTAGAACTTCAGGGGGAGGCACTGAAGCTTTCTTT.

The rearrangement links TRBV28 to TRBJ1-2; weak D call: TRBD1 (6 bases). V shed 8 bases and J shed 2 bases, with 9 bases lying between them. The CDR3 covers 12 residues. From germline, CDR1 is MDHEN and CDR2 SYDVKM. The CDR3 DNA sequence: TGTGCCAGCTGGGGGCGCAACTATGGCTACACCTTC. It translates to CASWGRNYGYTF.

The gene calls are TRBV2 and TRBJ2-2, with TRBD1 matching over 7 bases. CDR3 size: 14 residues. CDR1 is SNHLY and CDR2 is FYNNEI in the germline V gene. J was trimmed by 0 bases and V by 10 bases; bases with no gene match: 5. The CDR3 is CATAGTANTGELFF. CDR3 nucleotides: TGTGCCACGGCCGGGACAGCGAACACCGGGGAGCTGTTTTTT. The full variable domain, with the rest looked up from reference TRBV2 and TRBJ2-2, is EPEVTQTPSHQVTQMGQEVILRCVPISNHLYFYWYRQILGQKVEFLVSFYNNEISEKSEIFDDQFSVERPDGSNFTLKIRSTKLEDSAMYFCATAGTANTGELFFGEGSRLTVL.